The clone carrying this T cell receptor (beta chain) was seen many times. The target antigen is unknown. The germline gives CDR1 SGHTA, CDR2 FQGNSA. V was clipped by 5 bases and J by 8 bases, with 12 bases between them. The CDR3 has 12 amino acids. This entry comes from a study of T cell repertoires in cytomegalovirus infection. Study-level information: Through public TCR beta signatures, both CMV infection and matching HLA type were indicated.

Each CDR3 protein gets one entry after TCRdb re-called the reads with MiXCR. The table lists under 850,000 distinct CDR3 sequences, roughly a third of them singletons, with 2.8% in the top ten. Study-wide results and limits: Adding up the frequency of public TCR beta families identified people who carried CMV plus the relevant HLA. CMV-specific TCR beta clonotypes restricted by HLA-C dominated the ex vivo response.

The clonotype comes from a human donor in good health (CMV status not recorded). Some clones in this sample may be carry-over from other donors' samples. V is TRBV7-2 and J is TRBJ1-2; D is ambiguous. Sample: PBMCs. CDR3 residues: CASSVPEGGYTF. The CDR3 DNA reads as TGTGCCAGCAGCGTCCCGGAGGGCGGCTACACCTTC.